These 15 T cell receptor beta chains were sequenced from one sample in a study of cytomegalovirus exposure and HLA in healthy donors. PCR was performed using 60 Vbeta and 13 Jbeta primers. Profiling relied on immunoSEQ multiplex PCR, and the TCRdb table lists in-frame clones only, not all of them. Found here are roughly 150,000 clones, 9.4% of them singletons; the top ten hold 1.5% to 2%. The specimen was PBMCs. Source of these receptors: a male donor in good health and CMV-seronegative.

This clone was seen a few times. The rearrangement links TRBV29-1 to TRBJ2-5, with 14 bases that match TRBD2. This CDR3 contains 15 residues. V lost 4 bases to trimming and J lost 7 bases; unmatched junction nucleotides: 8. Looked up from germline, CDR1 is SQVTM and CDR2 is ANQGSEA. CDR3 amino acids: CSVAMTSGGAGTQYF. The CDR3 DNA is TGCAGCGTTGCTATGACTAGCGGGGGGGCGGGGACCCAGTACTTC. The entire variable domain, with the rest obtained from reference TRBV29-1 and TRBJ2-5, is as follows: SAVISQKPSRDICQRGTSLTIQCQVDSQVTMMFWYRQQPGQSLTLIATANQGSEATYESGFVIDKFPISRPNLTFSTLTVSNMSPEDSSIYLCSVAMTSGGAGTQYFGPGTRLLVL.

This clone has a handful of counts. The J gene is TRBJ1-2, the V gene TRBV6-5, with D maybe TRBD1 (6 bases). Deletions cut 7 bases from V and 4 bases from J, with 19 bases between. This CDR3 region has 15 residues. CDR1 MNHEY and CDR2 SVGAGI come from the germline V gene. Here the CDR3 DNA reads TGTGCCAGCAACAAAAGGGGGGGCGGAACCTATGGCTACACCTTC. It yields the protein CASNKRGGGTYGYTF.

This clone was seen a few times. The chain has TRBV5-4 and TRBJ2-1, with 12 nucleotides matching TRBD2. This CDR3 has 15 residues. J gave up 6 bases and V 0 bases, and 1 base lay outside the gene matches. Germline lookup yields CDR1 SGHNT and CDR2 YYREEE (reference sequence). The CDR3 DNA reads as TGTGCCAGCAGCTTGGCTAGCGGGGGGGTCAATGAGCAGTTCTTC. It is translated as CASSLASGGVNEQFF.

V and J are TRBV5-1 and TRBJ2-5, with 8 bases matching TRBD2. V shed 3 bases, J shed 5 bases, and the junction held 9 bases outside the gene matches. The CDR3 is 15 amino acids. Per germline, CDR1 SGHRS and CDR2 YFSETQ. DNA of the CDR3: TGCGCCAGCAGCTCACTCCCCGGGGGGGAGGAGACCCAGTACTTC. Its translation: CASSSLPGGEETQYF.

This chain connects TRBV28 to TRBJ2-6, with D hard to call. V lost 7 bases and J lost 0, with 7 bases in between. There are 14 residues in the CDR3. Germline V CDR1 and CDR2: MDHEN, SYDVKM. The CDR3 nucleotides read TGTGCCAGCACGGTCGGCTCTGGGGCCAACGTCCTGACTTTC. Its protein product is CASTVGSGANVLTF.

This clone was seen more than once but under ten times. The chain uses TRBV11-2 and TRBJ2-7; maybe TRBD1 (6 bases). The length of the CDR3 is 14 residues. The germline V gene encodes CDR1 SGHAT and CDR2 FQNNGV. V was trimmed by 5 bases and J by 5 bases, leaving 16 bases between them. The CDR3 region is CASSAQTGFHEQYF. CDR3 DNA: TGTGCCAGCAGCGCGCAAACAGGGTTCCACGAGCAGTACTTC.

In its sample, this clone was seen a few times. The chain employs TRBV11-2 and TRBJ2-1, with a tentative D call TRBD1 (6 bases). The CDR3 consists of 16 residues. From germline, CDR1 is SGHAT and CDR2 FQNNGV. Trimming left V 0 bases short and J 0 bases short, with 9 bases between. CDR3 in DNA: TGTGCCAGCAGCTTAGACACAGGGAGCTCCTACAATGAGCAGTTCTTC. It yields the protein CASSLDTGSSYNEQFF.

This clone was observed a handful of times. The V call is TRBV7-6, the J call TRBJ2-7, with a possible D match to TRBD1 (6 bases). The CDR3 loop spans 16 amino acids. Deletions cut 1 base from V and 6 bases from J, with 19 bases between. Germline CDR1 SGHVS, CDR2 FNYEAQ. CDR3 DNA sequence: TGTGCCAGCAGCTTAGGGCCCAGAGGGGGATCTAGCGAGCAGTACTTC. This translates into CASSLGPRGGSSEQYF.

Only a few counts were recorded for this clone. The gene calls are TRBV25-1 and TRBJ1-2; a possible D gene is TRBD1 (6 bases). The CDR3 covers 15 residues. Trimming removed 3 bases from V and 8 bases from J, with 19 bases in between. Germline lookup yields CDR1 MGHDK and CDR2 SYGVNS. The CDR3 bases are TGTGCCAGCAGTGAGGACAGTCCCAGGGAGGGGGGCTACACCTTC. Translating it yields CASSEDSPREGGYTF.

The chain carries TRBV7-8 and TRBJ2-1; D call uncertain. From germline, CDR1 is SGHVS and CDR2 FQNEAQ. Trimming took off 5 bases at V and 7 bases at J, with 9 bases between the two ends. The CDR3 runs to 12 residues. The CDR3 region has the DNA TGTGCCAGCAGCCCACTAAGGAATGAGCAGTTCTTC. This sequence encodes CASSPLRNEQFF.

This clone was detected a few times. The chain uses TRBV5-6 and TRBJ2-5; D is undetermined. This CDR3 has 16 residues. V lost 4 bases to trimming and J lost 4 bases, with 20 bases between them. CDR1 SGHDT and CDR2 YYEEEE come from the germline V gene. This chain's CDR3 is CASSRVGGGIVETQYF. CDR3 DNA sequence: TGTGCCAGCAGCCGCGTAGGTGGCGGAATCGTAGAGACCCAGTACTTC.

This clone showed up just a few times. The J gene is TRBJ2-2, the V gene TRBV7-6; 9 nucleotides agree with TRBD1. After removal of 1 base from V and 3 bases from J, the junction contained 6 bases not matched to a gene. CDR3 size: 17 residues. Germline V gene lookup returns CDR1 SGHVS and CDR2 FNYEAQ. DNA of the CDR3: TGTGCCAGCAGCTTAGACCGGACAGGGGTCGACACCGGGGAGCTGTTTTTT. Translating gives CASSLDRTGVDTGELFF.

The sample holds a few counts of this clone. This rearrangement joins TRBV19 to TRBJ1-2; unclear D gene. The CDR3 length is 12 residues. The germline V and J ends were trimmed by 5 bases and 8 bases, with 12 bases remaining between them. CDR1 is LNHDA and CDR2 is SQIVND in the germline V gene (reference sequence). CDR3 region: CASSFREGGYTF. CDR3 bases: TGTGCCAGTAGTTTCCGGGAGGGAGGCTACACCTTC. The complete variable domain, with remaining parts taken from reference TRBV19 and TRBJ1-2, reads DGGITQSPKYLFRKEGQNVTLSCEQNLNHDAMYWYRQDPGQGLRLIYYSQIVNDFQKGDIAEGYSVSREKKESFPLTVTSAQKNPTAFYLCASSFREGGYTFGSGTRLTVV.

About this clone itself: At one end the junction does not follow the germline gene, possibly because of a read error. Other DNA variants within this sample encode the same CDR3. V usage is TRBV28 and J usage is TRBJ1-1, with 7 bases matching TRBD1. The CDR3 has 12 residues. The germline gives CDR1 MDHEN, CDR2 SYDVKM. The CDR3 DNA follows: TGTGCAAGCAGTTTAAGGGGACAGGAAGCTTTCTTT. Amino acid sequence: CASSLRGQEAFF.

This chain links TRBV5-4 with TRBJ1-2; D gene ambiguous. V lost 0 bases and J lost 3, with 6 bases in between. This CDR3 contains 13 residues. Germline V gives CDR1 SGHNT, CDR2 YYREEE (reference sequence). CDR3 residues: CASSLDGYYGYTF. The DNA for the CDR3 is TGTGCCAGCAGCTTGGACGGTTACTATGGCTACACCTTC.